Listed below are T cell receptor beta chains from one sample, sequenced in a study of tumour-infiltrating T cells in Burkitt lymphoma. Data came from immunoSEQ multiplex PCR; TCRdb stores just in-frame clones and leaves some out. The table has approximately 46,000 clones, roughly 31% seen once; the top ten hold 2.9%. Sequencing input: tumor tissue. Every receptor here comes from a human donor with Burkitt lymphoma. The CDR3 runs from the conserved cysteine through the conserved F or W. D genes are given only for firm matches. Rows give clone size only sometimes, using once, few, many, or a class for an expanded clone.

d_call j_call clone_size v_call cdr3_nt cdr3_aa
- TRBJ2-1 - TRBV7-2 TGTGCCAGCAGCCTCAACAATGAGCAGTTCTTC CASSLNNEQFF
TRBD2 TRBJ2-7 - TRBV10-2 TGCGCCAGCAGTAATAGCGGGGGGGCCTACGAGCAGTACTTC CASSNSGGAYEQYF
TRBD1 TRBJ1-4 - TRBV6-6 TGTGCCAGCAGACGGACAGGGCCTGGGGAAAAACTGTTTTTT CASRRTGPGEKLFF
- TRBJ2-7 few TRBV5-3 TGTGCCAGAGGTCTCCACGAGCAGTACTTC CARGLHEQYF
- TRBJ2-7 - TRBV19 TGTGCCAGTAGTTCCCCGGACGAGCAGTACTTC CASSSPDEQYF
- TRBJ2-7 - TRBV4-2 TGTGCCAGCAGCCAAGAATTTGGCTACGAGCAGTACTTC CASSQEFGYEQYF
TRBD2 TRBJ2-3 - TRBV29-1 TGCAGCGTCCCTAGCGGGGGGACCACAGATACGCAGTATTTT CSVPSGGTTDTQYF
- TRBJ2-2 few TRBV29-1 TGCAGCGTTGTGTGGGGCACCGGGGAGCTGTTTTTT CSVVWGTGELFF
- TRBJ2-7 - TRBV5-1 TGCACCAGCAGCTTACTCGGCTACGAGCAGTACTTC CTSSLLGYEQYF
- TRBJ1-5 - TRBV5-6 TGTGCCAGCAGCCTCCGGGGCCAAGGTGGGCCCCAGCATTTT CASSLRGQGGPQHF
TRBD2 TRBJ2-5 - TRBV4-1 TGCGCCAGCAGCCAAGGACCGGGAGGAAAGACCCAGTACTTC CASSQGPGGKTQYF
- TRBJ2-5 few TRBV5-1 TGCGCCAGCAGCTCTGCCGGGACTCTTCAAGAGACCCAGTACTTC CASSSAGTLQETQYF
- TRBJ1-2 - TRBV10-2 TGCGCCAGCAGCCAACCGACAGCTAACTATGGCTACACCTTC CASSQPTANYGYTF
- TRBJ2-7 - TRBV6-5 TGTGCCAGCAGTTTCATGGAGGGCGCCTACGAGCAGTACTTC CASSFMEGAYEQYF
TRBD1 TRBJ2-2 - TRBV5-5 TGTGCCAGCAGCAGTGGTTTGACAACAGGGGTCTACACTGGGGAGCTGTTTTTT CASSSGLTTGVYTGELFF
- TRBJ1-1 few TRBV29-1 TGCAGCGTTGAAGATGGTAGAACGGTGAACACTGAAGCTTTCTTT CSVEDGRTVNTEAFF
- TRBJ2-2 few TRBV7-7 TGTGCCAGCAGCCCCAAGGGGGACACCGGGGAGCTGTTTTTT CASSPKGDTGELFF
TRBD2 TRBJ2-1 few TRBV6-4 TGTGCCAGCAGTTCTAGCGGGGGGGCCTACAATGAGCAGTTCTTC CASSSSGGAYNEQFF
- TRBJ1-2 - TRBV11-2 TGTGCCAGCAGCTTAGAGGTCTATGGCTACACCTTC CASSLEVYGYTF
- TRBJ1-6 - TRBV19 TGTGCCAGTAGTATTAGGCCAGTTAATTCACCCCTCCACTTT CASSIRPVNSPLHF
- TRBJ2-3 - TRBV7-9 TGTGCCAGCAGCTTGCCAGGGGGCACAGATACGCAGTATTTT CASSLPGGTDTQYF
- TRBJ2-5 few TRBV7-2 TGTGCCAGCAGCTTATGGGTGGGAGAGACCCAGTACTTC CASSLWVGETQYF
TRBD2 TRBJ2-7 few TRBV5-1 TGCGCCAGCAGCACCAGCGGGGGGACCTACGAGCAGTACTTC CASSTSGGTYEQYF
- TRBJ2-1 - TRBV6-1 TGTGCCAGCAGTGACGGATGGGGATCTCAGTTCTTC CASSDGWGSQFF
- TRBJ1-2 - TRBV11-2 TGTGCCAGCAGCTTAGTTCCGAGACAGAGAAGCTTC CASSLVPRQRSF
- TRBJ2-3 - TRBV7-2 TGTGCCAGCGGGGCCCCAGGACCAGATACGCAGTATTTT CASGAPGPDTQYF
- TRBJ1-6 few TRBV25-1 TGTGCCAGCAGTGACGGGACGGGAAATTCACCCCTCCACTTT CASSDGTGNSPLHF
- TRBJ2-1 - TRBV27 TGTGCCAGCACACCGGATCGGCTCCTCTCCTACAATGAGCAGTTCTTC CASTPDRLLSYNEQFF
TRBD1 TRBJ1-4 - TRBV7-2 TGTGCCAGCAGCTTCCAGGAAGGGGGCGGAAAACTGTTTTTT CASSFQEGGGKLFF
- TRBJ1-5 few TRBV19 TGTGCCAGTAGTGCCTACAGCTGGCATCAGCCCCAGCATTTT CASSAYSWHQPQHF
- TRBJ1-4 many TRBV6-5 TGTGCCAGCAGTTACGGGGGGAGCACTAATGAAAAACTGTTTTTT CASSYGGSTNEKLFF